These 19 T cell receptor beta chains share one sample of origin, sequenced in a study of technical replicates of blood from a handful of donors. TCRdb's table, derived via immunoSEQ multiplex PCR, lists solely in-frame clones and lacks some. Of more than 70,000 clones in the sample, 80% to 95% are singletons; the top ten hold 0.27%. Sequenced material: T cells isolated from PBMCs. These receptors were obtained from a human donor in good health.

With regard to this clone: Because the CDR3 is missing its conserved closing phenylalanine or tryptophan, this is likely a read error. It is unclear where the CDR3 begins or ends on the DNA, so no DNA is shown, and the CDR3 is as TCRdb lists it. The gene calls are TRBV10-1 and TRBJ2-3; the listed D gene, TRBD2, was not tested against the DNA. Germline CDR1 is WNHNN and CDR2 is SYGVQD (reference sequence). The CDR3 is 11 amino acids in total, end residues counted. CDR3 in amino acids: CASSIESREGG.

This clone has a single count. V is TRBV12-5 and J is TRBJ1-5; 7 nucleotides line up with TRBD1. This CDR3 region has 13 residues. Trimming took 7 bases from V and 5 from J; bases not matched to a gene: 5. Germline CDR1 reads LGHNT; CDR2 reads FRNRAP. The CDR3 coding sequence is TGTGCTAGTGCCCAGGACAGGTATCAGCCCCAGCATTTT. Translation: CASAQDRYQPQHF.

The rearrangement joins TRBV15 to TRBJ2-5, with D perhaps matching TRBD1 (7 bases). Per germline, CDR1 LNHNV and CDR2 YYDKDF (reference sequence). Trimming shortened V by 5 bases and J by 5 bases, and 24 bases separated the two germline ends. The CDR3 extends over 17 amino acids. CDR3 in amino acids: CATSPSGVGRGEETQYF. The CDR3, as DNA: TGTGCCACCAGCCCCTCAGGGGTGGGCAGGGGGGAGGAGACCCAGTACTTC.

The rearrangement joins TRBV9 to TRBJ2-7; the match to TRBD1 covers 9 bases. Trimming took 3 bases from V and 5 from J; bases not matched to a gene: 3. Germline assignment: CDR1 SGDLS and CDR2 YYNGEE. CDR3 length: 13 residues. DNA for the CDR3: TGTGCCAGCAGCGGAGGGACAGGGAACGAGCAGTACTTC. It encodes CASSGGTGNEQYF.

This clone was counted a single time. The chain couples TRBV19 to TRBJ2-7; TRBD2 might be the D (5 bases). CDR3 length: 13 residues. Germline values: CDR1 LNHDA, CDR2 SQIVND (reference sequence). Trimming shortened V by 8 bases and J by 5 bases, and 16 bases separated the two germline ends. CDR3 amino acids: CASGDPARDEQYF. The CDR3 DNA follows: TGTGCCAGTGGGGATCCTGCGAGGGACGAGCAGTACTTC.

The chain is built from TRBV27 and TRBJ2-7; 11 nucleotides align to TRBD2. The CDR3 has 13 residues. Germline V gene lookup returns CDR1 MNHEY and CDR2 SMNVEV (reference sequence). The V gene end was trimmed by 8 bases and the J gene end by 7 bases; junction bases not matched to a gene: 7. The CDR3 DNA sequence: TGTGCCAGCCGACAGACTAGCGGGAAAGAGCAGTACTTC. Amino acids: CASRQTSGKEQYF.

This chain uses TRBV28 with TRBJ1-3, with D perhaps TRBD1 (5 bases). Germline assignment: CDR1 MDHEN and CDR2 SYDVKM. Trimming took 6 bases from V and 6 from J, leaving 12 bases between them. CDR3 length: 13 amino acids. The CDR3 protein is CASSPKGENTIYF. Here the CDR3 DNA reads TGTGCCAGCAGCCCAAAAGGGGAAAACACCATATATTTT.

This clone was recorded a few times. The genes are TRBV18 and TRBJ2-7; 8 bases align to TRBD1. V was pared by 3 bases and J by 2 bases, with 3 bases of the junction left unmatched. This CDR3 spans 14 amino acids. Germline V gives CDR1 KGHSH, CDR2 LQKENI. This CDR3 reads CASSPTGGTYEQYF. The CDR3 DNA follows: TGTGCCAGCTCACCTACAGGGGGAACCTACGAGCAGTACTTC.

This clone is a singleton in its sample. This CDR3 reads CAISDTGTFSTDTQYF. Written as DNA, the CDR3 is TGTGCCATCAGTGACACCGGGACATTCTCCACAGATACGCAGTATTTT. The chain joins TRBV10-3 to TRBJ2-3; TRBD1 might be the D (6 bases). CDR3 length: 16 amino acids. Germline CDR1 ENHRY, CDR2 SYGVKD. Trimming took off 3 bases at V and 2 bases at J, with 15 bases between the two ends.

V is TRBV5-1 and J is TRBJ2-7; TRBD2 matches at 10 bases. Looked up from germline, CDR1 is SGHRS and CDR2 is YFSETQ. CDR3 length: 15 residues. Trimming cost V 4 bases and J 2 bases; bases outside gene matches: 6. CDR3: CASSLGLATTYEQYF. The CDR3 DNA reads TGCGCCAGCAGCCTGGGACTAGCGACTACCTACGAGCAGTACTTC.

The CDR3 coding sequence is TGTGCTAGTGGTTCCGTAGTAGGGGCCTTGGGCACTGAAGCTTTCTTT. Protein: CASGSVVGALGTEAFF. The chain recombines TRBV12-5 with TRBJ1-1, with TRBD1 as a possible D gene (5 bases). The CDR3 loop spans 16 amino acids. Germline V gene sequence: CDR1 LGHNT, CDR2 FRNRAP. Between the trimmed V and J ends, which lost 4 bases and 4 bases, there was a span of 19 bases.

This clone was observed a single time. The rearrangement links TRBV4-1 to TRBJ1-4; the match to TRBD1 covers 7 bases. Germline lookup yields CDR1 MGHRA and CDR2 YSYEKL. The CDR3 is 15 amino acids. V shed 4 bases, J shed 5 bases, and the junction held 7 bases outside the gene matches. The CDR3 spells CASSRQGGPNEKLFF. The CDR3 DNA sequence: TGCGCCAGCAGCCGGCAGGGGGGCCCAAATGAAAAACTGTTTTTT.

This clone was recorded once. The chain is built from TRBV18 and TRBJ2-5; D unclear. The CDR3 extends over 14 amino acids. Trimming cost V 0 bases and J 0 bases, with 5 bases left between them. Germline CDR1 reads KGHSH; CDR2 reads LQKENI. CDR3 in amino acids: CASSPPSYQETQYF. The CDR3 nucleotides read TGTGCCAGCTCACCACCATCCTACCAAGAGACCCAGTACTTC.

V is TRBV6-1 and J is TRBJ2-2; 13 bases align to TRBD2. With V trimmed by 2 bases and J by 4 bases, 10 bases remained unmatched. This CDR3 has 19 amino acids. Germline V gene data show CDR1 as MNHNS and CDR2 as SASEGT. The CDR3 DNA sequence: TGTGCCAGCAGTGAAAAGAGGGGGACTAGCGGGAAGGGCACCGGGGAGCTGTTTTTT. It specifies CASSEKRGTSGKGTGELFF.

The chain joins TRBV5-1 to TRBJ1-4; D is unresolved. Per the germline V gene, CDR1 is SGHRS and CDR2 is YFSETQ. Trimming pared 4 bases from V and 5 bases from J, leaving 12 bases between. The CDR3 sequence is 14 residues long. The CDR3 spells CASSTTTGNEKLFF. The CDR3 region has the DNA TGCGCCAGCAGCACGACGACGGGAAATGAAAAACTGTTTTTT.

The genes are TRBV11-2 and TRBJ2-5; D may be TRBD1 (6 bases). This CDR3 spans 14 amino acids. Looked up from germline, CDR1 is SGHAT and CDR2 is FQNNGV. With 7 bases removed from V and 7 bases from J, the gap between germline ends came to 19 bases. The CDR3 coding sequence is TGTGCCAGCACCGAGGTCCAGGGGCGAGGGACCCAGTACTTC. Residues: CASTEVQGRGTQYF.

The rearrangement joins TRBV19 to TRBJ1-2; 10 bases line up with TRBD1. Germline trimming cut 6 bases from V and 0 bases from J; bases unmatched to any gene: 7. The germline gives CDR1 LNHDA, CDR2 SQIVND (reference sequence). This CDR3 comprises 16 residues. In nucleotides, the CDR3 is TGTGCCAGTAGGCCGGGACAGGGGAAGGCTAACTATGGCTACACCTTC. Its protein is CASRPGQGKANYGYTF.

J is TRBJ2-3 and V is TRBV10-3; 10 nucleotides line up with TRBD2. The CDR3 runs 14 residues. V trimming: 3 bases; J trimming: 4 bases; junction bases outside the gene matches: 1. The V gene's germline CDR1 is ENHRY and CDR2 SYGVKD. CDR3 residues: CAISDGLAADTQYF. CDR3 nucleotide sequence: TGTGCCATCAGTGATGGACTAGCGGCAGATACGCAGTATTTT.

This chain uses TRBV5-5 with TRBJ2-1, with 14 positions matching TRBD2. Germline lookup yields CDR1 SGHKS and CDR2 YYEKEE (reference sequence). V dropped 6 bases and J dropped 7; count of bases not matched to a gene: 3. This CDR3 has 14 residues. In nucleotides, the CDR3 is TGTGCCAGCACCCGGACTAGCGGGAGGAATGAGCAGTTCTTC. It translates to CASTRTSGRNEQFF.